The 20 T cell receptor beta chains below come from one sample, sequenced in a study of OX40 agonist ivuxolimab in advanced cancers. Assay used: immunoSEQ multiplex PCR; TCRdb lists only in-frame clones, some missing. The sample lists tens of thousands of clones; 75% to 90% were seen once. Specimen: CD4+ or CD8+ T cells sorted from blood, collected in a trial of the OX40 agonist ivuxolimab. These receptors all come from an adult with an advanced solid tumor such as melanoma, head and neck, liver or kidney cancer.

The chain is built from TRBV5-1 and TRBJ2-7; 7 bases agree with TRBD1. Germline lookup yields CDR1 SGHRS and CDR2 YFSETQ. Trimming cost V 3 bases and J 5 bases; bases outside gene matches: 14. This CDR3 contains 16 residues. In nucleotides, the CDR3 is TGCGCCAGCAGCTGGACGCCGGAGACAGGGTCCCACGAGCAGTACTTC. This gives the protein CASSWTPETGSHEQYF.

The genes are TRBV5-1 and TRBJ2-7, with 9 bases identical to TRBD2. V lost 4 bases to trimming and J lost 1 base; unmatched junction nucleotides: 15. Germline-derived CDR1 and CDR2 are SGHRS and YFSETQ. The CDR3 has 18 amino acids. This CDR3 reads CASSAGRNSGSESYEQYF. The CDR3 DNA is TGCGCCAGCAGCGCGGGACGAAATAGCGGGAGTGAGTCCTACGAGCAGTACTTC.

This rearrangement joins TRBV27 to TRBJ1-1; D is perhaps TRBD1 (5 bases). V was trimmed by 5 bases and J by 5 bases, leaving 30 bases between them. This CDR3 is 19 amino acids long. Germline V gives CDR1 MNHEY, CDR2 SMNVEV (reference sequence). The CDR3, as DNA: TGTGCCAGCAGTAGGAGGGGCAGGGTCAGTGAAGAGTACGGGACTGAAGCTTTCTTT. This codes for CASSRRGRVSEEYGTEAFF.

This rearrangement joins TRBV4-2 to TRBJ1-4; TRBD1 matches 8 bases. The CDR3 is 19 residues long. Per germline, CDR1 LGHNA and CDR2 YNFKEQ. Trimming removed 1 base from V and 5 bases from J; junction bases left unmatched: 15. CDR3: CASSQGPRQGAALNEKLFF. CDR3 DNA sequence: TGTGCCAGCAGCCAAGGTCCGCGCCAGGGGGCTGCCTTAAATGAAAAACTGTTTTTT.

The chain joins TRBV5-4 to TRBJ1-1; 7 bases agree with TRBD1. Germline CDR1 and CDR2: SGHNT and YYREEE (reference sequence). V lost 4 bases, J lost 0 bases, and 3 bases stayed unmatched. The CDR3 is 14 residues long. The CDR3 loop reads CASSGGTVNTEAFF. The CDR3 coding sequence is TGTGCCAGCAGCGGAGGGACAGTGAACACTGAAGCTTTCTTT.

This chain uses TRBV28 with TRBJ2-3; D is unresolved. The V and J ends lost 5 bases and 0 bases respectively, with 6 bases between them. The V gene's germline CDR1 is MDHEN and CDR2 SYDVKM. The CDR3 extends over 13 amino acids. CDR3 protein: CASSPQSTDTQYF. In DNA, the CDR3 is TGTGCCAGCAGTCCCCAGAGCACAGATACGCAGTATTTT.

The chain is built from TRBV29-1 and TRBJ1-1, with 7 bases matching TRBD1. Germline CDR1 reads SQVTM; CDR2 reads ANQGSEA. Trimming took 3 bases from V and 3 from J; bases not matched to a gene: 4. This CDR3 is built from 13 residues. The CDR3 nucleotides are TGCAGCGTTGAGGCAGGGGGGCACACTGAAGCTTTCTTT. Its protein product is CSVEAGGHTEAFF.

CDR3 protein: CASSRLQGNTGELFF. The CDR3 nucleotides read TGCGCCAGCAGCCGATTACAGGGGAACACCGGGGAGCTGTTTTTT. V is TRBV5-1 and J is TRBJ2-2; D may be TRBD1 (6 bases). Germline V CDR1 and CDR2: SGHRS, YFSETQ. V lost 4 bases and J 1 base, leaving 11 bases between the germline ends. This CDR3 contains 15 residues.

CDR3 region: CAWSALDRDGNTIYF. The CDR3 coding sequence is TGTGCCTGGAGTGCCCTGGACAGGGACGGGAACACCATATATTTT. The J gene is TRBJ1-3, the V gene TRBV30; TRBD1 matches 8 bases. This CDR3 has 15 residues. From germline, CDR1 is GTSNPN and CDR2 SVGIG (reference sequence). The ends lost 1 base at V and 7 bases at J; junction bases unmatched: 9.

Here the CDR3 reads CASSLDQRESGELFF. CDR3 bases: TGTGCCAGCAGCTTAGACCAGCGGGAAAGCGGGGAGCTGTTTTTT. V is TRBV7-2 and J is TRBJ2-2; the match to TRBD2 covers 7 bases. CDR1 is SGHTA, CDR2 FQGNSA, per germline. With 1 base clipped from V and 7 bases from J, the junction kept 6 bases outside the gene matches. CDR3 length: 15 residues.

This rearrangement joins TRBV7-2 to TRBJ2-3, with 9 nucleotides matching TRBD2. CDR1 and CDR2 (germline): SGHTA, FQGNSA. The length of the CDR3 is 15 residues. The J segment lost 0 bases and the V segment lost 4 bases, leaving 2 bases of the junction unmatched. CDR3 sequence (DNA): TGTGCCAGCAGCTCTAGCGGGGTAAGCACAGATACGCAGTATTTT. Encoded protein: CASSSSGVSTDTQYF.

The chain links TRBV15 to TRBJ2-2; D might be TRBD2 (5 bases). Germline CDR1 LNHNV, CDR2 YYDKDF (reference sequence). The CDR3 extends over 14 amino acids. Trimming removed 0 bases at V and 5 bases at J, with 7 bases between. CDR3 region: CATSRDRGTGELFF. The CDR3 DNA follows: TGTGCCACCAGCAGAGATCGGGGAACCGGGGAGCTGTTTTTT. The full variable domain, with the rest looked up from reference TRBV15 and TRBJ2-2, is DAMVIQNPRYQVTQFGKPVTLSCSQTLNHNVMYWYQQKSSQAPKLLFHYYDKDFNNEADTPDNFQSRRPNTSFCFLDIRSPGLGDTAMYLCATSRDRGTGELFFGEGSRLTVL.

In this sample, this clone turned up once. This chain joins TRBV7-2 and TRBJ1-6; no clear D gene. The CDR3 loop spans 12 amino acids. V lost 4 bases, J lost 10 bases, and 8 bases lay in between. Germline V gene data show CDR1 as SGHTA and CDR2 as FQGNSA. In nucleotides, the CDR3 is TGTGCCAGCAGCTCCCGGTCCTCACCCCTCCACTTT. Protein product: CASSSRSSPLHF.

The chain combines TRBV27 with TRBJ1-2, with TRBD1 matching 7 bases. The germline V gene encodes CDR1 MNHEY and CDR2 SMNVEV (reference sequence). Trimming took 5 bases from V and 8 from J; bases not matched to a gene: 11. This CDR3 spans 14 amino acids. In nucleotides, the CDR3 is TGTGCCAGCAGTACCCGGTTGCAGGGGGACGGCTACACCTTC. Its protein product is CASSTRLQGDGYTF.

The rearrangement joins TRBV5-4 to TRBJ2-5; weak D call: TRBD2 (5 bases). Trimming stripped 3 bases from V and 5 bases from J, with 20 bases between. The CDR3 consists of 16 residues. Germline V gene lookup returns CDR1 SGHNT and CDR2 YYREEE (reference sequence). The DNA for the CDR3 is TGTGCCAGCAGCTCGCCTACGAGGGTAGGCGGGGAGACCCAGTACTTC. It is translated as CASSSPTRVGGETQYF.

CDR3 DNA: TGTGCCAGCAGTCCCAACAGGGGAACGGGCAATGAGCAGTTCTTC. This codes for CASSPNRGTGNEQFF. The chain employs TRBV6-5 and TRBJ2-1; 7 bases align to TRBD1. The CDR3 loop spans 15 amino acids. V lost 5 bases to trimming and J lost 6 bases; unmatched junction nucleotides: 10. Germline V lookup: CDR1 MNHEY, CDR2 SVGAGI.

The chain uses TRBV10-3 and TRBJ1-5; possible D gene TRBD1, 6 bases. V lost 0 bases and J lost 4, with 10 bases in between. The CDR3 has 15 amino acids. The V gene's germline CDR1 is ENHRY and CDR2 SYGVKD. The CDR3 region has the DNA TGTGCCATCAGTGAGTCGGGGGCAGGGAATCAGCCCCAGCATTTT. Its protein product is CAISESGAGNQPQHF.

The chain joins TRBV7-6 to TRBJ1-4; D gene ambiguous. The length of the CDR3 is 15 residues. With 5 bases removed from V and 4 bases from J, the gap between germline ends came to 14 bases. Per the germline V gene, CDR1 is SGHVS and CDR2 is FNYEAQ. In nucleotides, the CDR3 is TGTGCCAGCAGCCGCGGTCAGAAACGTAATGAAAAACTGTTTTTT. Translated, it gives CASSRGQKRNEKLFF.

The chain links TRBV5-4 to TRBJ2-3, with D possibly being TRBD1 or TRBD2 (6 bases each). In germline, CDR1 is SGHNT, CDR2 YYREEE (reference sequence). The V gene lost 7 bases and the J gene lost 0 bases, with 9 bases spanning the gap. The CDR3 is 13 residues long. CDR3 sequence (DNA): TGTGCCAGCCTCGGGGGCAGCACAGATACGCAGTATTTT. This gives the protein CASLGGSTDTQYF.

The V and J genes are TRBV19 and TRBJ1-5, with unresolved D. Trimming took off 6 bases at V and 4 bases at J, with 10 bases between the two ends. The germline V gene encodes CDR1 LNHDA and CDR2 SQIVND (reference sequence). The CDR3 runs to 13 residues. CDR3 coding DNA: TGTGCCAGTAGCGGGCAGTTAAATCAGCCCCAGCATTTT. Its protein is CASSGQLNQPQHF. The full variable domain, completed using reference TRBV19 and TRBJ1-5, is DGGITQSPKYLFRKEGQNVTLSCEQNLNHDAMYWYRQDPGQGLRLIYYSQIVNDFQKGDIAEGYSVSREKKESFPLTVTSAQKNPTAFYLCASSGQLNQPQHFGDGTRLSIL.